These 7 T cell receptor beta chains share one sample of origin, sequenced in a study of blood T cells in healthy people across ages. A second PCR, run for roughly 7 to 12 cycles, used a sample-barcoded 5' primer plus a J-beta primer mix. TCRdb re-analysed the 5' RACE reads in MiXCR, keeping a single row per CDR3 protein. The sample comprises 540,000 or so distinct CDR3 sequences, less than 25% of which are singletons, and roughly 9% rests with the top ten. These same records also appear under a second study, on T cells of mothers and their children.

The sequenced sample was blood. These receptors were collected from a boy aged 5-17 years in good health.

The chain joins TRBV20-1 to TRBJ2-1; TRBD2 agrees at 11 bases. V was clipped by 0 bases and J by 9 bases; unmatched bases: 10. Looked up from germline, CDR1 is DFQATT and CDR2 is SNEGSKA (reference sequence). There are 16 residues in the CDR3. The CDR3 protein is CSARDWVAGGPGEQFF. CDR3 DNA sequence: TGCAGTGCTAGAGATTGGGTAGCGGGGGGGCCTGGTGAGCAGTTCTTC.

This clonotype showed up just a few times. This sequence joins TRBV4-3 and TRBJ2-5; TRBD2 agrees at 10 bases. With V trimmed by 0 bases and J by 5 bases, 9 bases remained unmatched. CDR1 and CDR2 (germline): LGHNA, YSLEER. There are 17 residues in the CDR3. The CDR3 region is CASSQEQSGGGWETQYF. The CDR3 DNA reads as TGCGCCAGCAGCCAAGAACAAAGCGGGGGGGGTTGGGAGACCCAGTACTTC.

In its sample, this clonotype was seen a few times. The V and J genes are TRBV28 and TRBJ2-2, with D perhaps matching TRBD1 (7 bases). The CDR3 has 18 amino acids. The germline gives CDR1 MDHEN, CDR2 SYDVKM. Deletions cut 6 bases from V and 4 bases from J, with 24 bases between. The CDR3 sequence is CASRFVRGVASGTGELFF. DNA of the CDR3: TGTGCCAGCAGATTTGTCAGGGGGGTCGCCTCCGGCACCGGGGAGCTGTTTTTT.

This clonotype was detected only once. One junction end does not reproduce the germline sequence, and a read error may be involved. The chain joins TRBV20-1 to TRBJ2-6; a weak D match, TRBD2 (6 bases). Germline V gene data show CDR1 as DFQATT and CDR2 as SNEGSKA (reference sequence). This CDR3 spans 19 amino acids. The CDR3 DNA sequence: TGCAGTGCTAGAGAACCCTGGAGGGCGGGGAGCTCTGGGGCCAACGTCCTCACTTTC. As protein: CSAREPWRAGSSGANVLTF.

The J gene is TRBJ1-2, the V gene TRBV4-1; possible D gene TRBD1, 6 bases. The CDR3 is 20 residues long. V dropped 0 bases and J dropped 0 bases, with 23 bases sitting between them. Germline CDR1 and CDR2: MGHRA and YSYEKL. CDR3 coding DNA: TGCGCCAGCAGCCAAGACCCCCTTCGGGACCAGGGGACCTCTAACTATGGCTACACCTTC. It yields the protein CASSQDPLRDQGTSNYGYTF.

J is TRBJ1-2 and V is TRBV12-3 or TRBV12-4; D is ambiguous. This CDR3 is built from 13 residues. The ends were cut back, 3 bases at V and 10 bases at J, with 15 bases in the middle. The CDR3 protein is CASSFWAEPDYTF. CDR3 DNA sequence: TGTGCCAGCAGTTTTTGGGCCGAACCAGACTACACCTTC.

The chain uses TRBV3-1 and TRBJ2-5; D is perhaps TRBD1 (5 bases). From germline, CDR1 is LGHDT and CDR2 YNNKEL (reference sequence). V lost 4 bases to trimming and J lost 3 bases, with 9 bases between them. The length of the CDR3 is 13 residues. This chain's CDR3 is CASSPFREETQYF. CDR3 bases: TGTGCCAGCAGCCCCTTCAGGGAAGAGACCCAGTACTTC.